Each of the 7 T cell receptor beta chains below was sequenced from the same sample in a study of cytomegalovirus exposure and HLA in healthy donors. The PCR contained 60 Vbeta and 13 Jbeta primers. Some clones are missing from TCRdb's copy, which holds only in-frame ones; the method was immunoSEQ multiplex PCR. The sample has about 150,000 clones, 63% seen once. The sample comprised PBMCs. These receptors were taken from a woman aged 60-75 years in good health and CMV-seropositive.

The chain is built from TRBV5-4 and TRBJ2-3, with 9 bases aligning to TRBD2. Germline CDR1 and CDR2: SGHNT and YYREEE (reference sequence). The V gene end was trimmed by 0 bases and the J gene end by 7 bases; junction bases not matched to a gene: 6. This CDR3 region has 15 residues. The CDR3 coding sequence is TGTGCCAGCAGCTTGGTTCGCGGGAGGGGCCATACGCAGTATTTT. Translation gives CASSLVRGRGHTQYF.

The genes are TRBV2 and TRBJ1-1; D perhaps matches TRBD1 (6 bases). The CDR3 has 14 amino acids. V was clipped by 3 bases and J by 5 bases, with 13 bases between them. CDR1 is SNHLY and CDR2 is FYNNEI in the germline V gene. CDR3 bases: TGTGCCAGCAGTGAGGGAGGGGGGAGGACTGAAGCTTTCTTT. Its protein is CASSEGGGRTEAFF. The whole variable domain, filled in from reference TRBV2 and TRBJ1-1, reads EPEVTQTPSHQVTQMGQEVILRCVPISNHLYFYWYRQILGQKVEFLVSFYNNEISEKSEIFDDQFSVERPDGSNFTLKIRSTKLEDSAMYFCASSEGGGRTEAFFGQGTRLTVV.

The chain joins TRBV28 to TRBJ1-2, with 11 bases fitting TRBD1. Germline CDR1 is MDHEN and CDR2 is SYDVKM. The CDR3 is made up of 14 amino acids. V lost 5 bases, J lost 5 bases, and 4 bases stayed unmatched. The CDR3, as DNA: TGTGCCAGCAGTCCGGACAGGGGGCGGTATGGCTACACCTTC. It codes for CASSPDRGRYGYTF.

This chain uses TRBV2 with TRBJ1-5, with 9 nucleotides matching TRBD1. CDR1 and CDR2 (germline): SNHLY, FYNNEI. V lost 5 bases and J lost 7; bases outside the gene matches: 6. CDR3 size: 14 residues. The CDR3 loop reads CASSPGTGKQPQHF. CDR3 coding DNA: TGTGCCAGCAGTCCTGGGACAGGGAAACAGCCCCAGCATTTT.

The CDR3 bases are TGTGCCAGTAGTACCAACAGGGGAAGCTATGGCTACACCTTC. This codes for CASSTNRGSYGYTF. The chain uses TRBV19 and TRBJ1-2; 7 nucleotides line up with TRBD1. With V trimmed by 4 bases and J by 4 bases, 6 bases remained unmatched. The CDR3 is made up of 14 amino acids. Germline V gives CDR1 LNHDA, CDR2 SQIVND (reference sequence).

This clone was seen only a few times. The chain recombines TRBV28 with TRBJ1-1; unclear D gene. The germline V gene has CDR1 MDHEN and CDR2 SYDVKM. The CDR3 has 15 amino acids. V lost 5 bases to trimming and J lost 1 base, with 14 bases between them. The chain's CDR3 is CASSGGPTGNTEAFF. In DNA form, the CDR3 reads TGTGCCAGCAGTGGCGGGCCGACGGGGAACACTGAAGCTTTCTTT.

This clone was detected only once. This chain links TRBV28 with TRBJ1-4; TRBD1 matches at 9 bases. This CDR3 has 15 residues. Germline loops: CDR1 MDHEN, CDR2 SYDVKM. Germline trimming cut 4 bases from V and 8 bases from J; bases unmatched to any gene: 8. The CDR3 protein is CASSSNRDRVEKLFF. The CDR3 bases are TGTGCCAGCAGTTCGAACCGGGACAGGGTGGAAAAACTGTTTTTT.